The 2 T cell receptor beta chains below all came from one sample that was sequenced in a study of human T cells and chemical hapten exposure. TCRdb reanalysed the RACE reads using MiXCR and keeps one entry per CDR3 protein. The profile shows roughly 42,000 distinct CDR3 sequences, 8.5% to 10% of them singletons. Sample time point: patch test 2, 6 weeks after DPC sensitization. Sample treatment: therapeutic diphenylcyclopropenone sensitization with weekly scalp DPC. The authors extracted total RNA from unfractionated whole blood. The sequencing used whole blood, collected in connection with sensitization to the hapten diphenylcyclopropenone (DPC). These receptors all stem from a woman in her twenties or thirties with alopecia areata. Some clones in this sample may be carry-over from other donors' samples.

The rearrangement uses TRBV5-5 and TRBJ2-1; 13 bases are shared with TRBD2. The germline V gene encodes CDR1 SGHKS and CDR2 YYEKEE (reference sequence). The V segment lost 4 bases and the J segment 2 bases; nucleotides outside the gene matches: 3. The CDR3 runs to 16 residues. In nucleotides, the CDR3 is TGTGCCAGCAGCCTAGGGACTAGCGGGACCTACAATGAGCAGTTCTTC. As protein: CASSLGTSGTYNEQFF.

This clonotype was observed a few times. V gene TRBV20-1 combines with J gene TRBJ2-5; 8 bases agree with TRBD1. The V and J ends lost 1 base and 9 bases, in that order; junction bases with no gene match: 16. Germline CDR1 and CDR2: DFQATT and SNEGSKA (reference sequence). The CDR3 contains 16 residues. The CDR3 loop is CSARGTLTGDARAQYF. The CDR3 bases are TGCAGTGCTAGAGGCACCCTGACAGGGGATGCAAGGGCCCAGTACTTC.